The subject of this entry is one T cell receptor beta chain. This sample is drawn from a study of T and B cells in COVID-19 patients. Study-wide context: Peripheral blood came from COVID-19 patients with active infection or after recovery. Nine tenths of the roughly 20 active-infection patients had comorbidities associated with unfavorable COVID-19 outcome.

Each TRB amplification used roughly 230-550 ng of genomic DNA from blood. The V end lost 7 bases, the J end lost 0 bases, and 12 bases lay between the germline ends. This CDR3 has 14 residues. Germline V gene sequence: CDR1 MNHEY, CDR2 SVGEGT. BIOMED2 TRB-A/B primer pools were used in multiplex TRB PCR. From the multiplex PCR reads, TCRdb called clonotypes with MiXCR, one entry per CDR3 protein. This table has roughly 18,000 distinct CDR3 sequences, about 26% appearing once. The sequenced material came from blood. The receptor's source is a human donor who had recovered from COVID-19. The chain has TRBV6-2 or TRBV6-3 and TRBJ1-1; maybe TRBD1 (5 bases). CDR3 loop: CASTRWGMNTEAFF. CDR3 coding DNA: TGTGCCAGCACCCGGTGGGGGATGAACACTGAAGCTTTCTTT.